The next 26 T cell receptor beta chains were all read from a single sample in a study of Tregs in tolerant kidney transplant recipients. Clones were sequenced by immunoSEQ multiplex PCR, and TCRdb holds only the in-frame ones, with some missing. The table includes approximately 98,000 clones, around 90% detected once. The starting material was CD4+ T cells from blood, obtained before the transplant. These receptor sequences come from a human donor who received a combined kidney and bone marrow transplant.

This sequence joins TRBV6-1 and TRBJ1-6, with D possibly being TRBD1 (6 bases). The CDR3 runs 15 residues. Trimming pared 7 bases from V and 4 bases from J, leaving 14 bases between. Germline V gene lookup returns CDR1 MNHNS and CDR2 SASEGT. The CDR3 here is CASMLGGTYNSPLHF. CDR3 coding DNA: TGTGCCAGCATGTTGGGGGGGACATATAATTCACCCCTCCACTTT.

The V call is TRBV10-3, the J call TRBJ2-1, with TRBD2 identical over 7 bases. Germline V gives CDR1 ENHRY, CDR2 SYGVKD. This CDR3 has 16 amino acids. V lost 8 bases and J lost 4; bases outside the gene matches: 14. The CDR3 DNA reads as TGTGCCATCCAAGGAAGTACGGGAGGAAATTACAATGAGCAGTTCTTC. This codes for CAIQGSTGGNYNEQFF.

This sequence joins TRBV5-1 and TRBJ1-2, with D possibly being TRBD1 (5 bases). The CDR3 has 15 residues. V was clipped by 4 bases and J by 0 bases, with 13 bases between them. Germline V gene sequence: CDR1 SGHRS, CDR2 YFSETQ. This CDR3 is CASSGQGLSNYGYTF. CDR3 DNA sequence: TGCGCCAGCAGCGGGCAGGGCCTTTCTAACTATGGCTACACCTTC. Looking up the rest from reference TRBV5-1 and TRBJ1-2 gives the full variable domain: KAGVTQTPRYLIKTRGQQVTLSCSPISGHRSVSWYQQTPGQGLQFLFEYFSETQRNKGNFPGRFSGRQFSNSRSEMNVSTLELGDSALYLCASSGQGLSNYGYTFGSGTRLTVV.

The genes are TRBV5-1 and TRBJ2-1; D may be TRBD1 (6 bases). The germline CDR1 and CDR2 sequences are SGHRS and YFSETQ. Trimming shortened V by 0 bases and J by 9 bases, and 10 bases separated the two germline ends. The CDR3 is made up of 13 amino acids. CDR3 sequence (DNA): TGCGCCAGCAGCTTGGGAGTCAGGGGTGAGCAGTTCTTC. It translates to CASSLGVRGEQFF.

The CDR3 spells CASRDRGTDTQYF. The CDR3, as DNA: TGTGCCAGCCGGGACAGGGGTACAGATACGCAGTATTTT. The rearrangement links TRBV27 to TRBJ2-3; 10 positions agree with TRBD1. The CDR3 loop spans 13 amino acids. Losses at the gene ends were 8 bases for V and 3 bases for J; bases not matched to a gene: 2. Germline V CDR1 and CDR2: MNHEY, SMNVEV (reference sequence).

The CDR3 DNA is TGCGCCAGCAGCCAAGAGTTAGGGGGTCGGACGGCCATGAACACTGAAGCTTTCTTT. This sequence encodes CASSQELGGRTAMNTEAFF. V is TRBV4-1 and J is TRBJ1-1, with D tentatively TRBD1 (6 bases). Trimming took 0 bases from V and 0 from J, leaving 20 bases between them. The CDR3 loop spans 19 amino acids. Looked up from germline, CDR1 is MGHRA and CDR2 is YSYEKL.

The chain employs TRBV4-2 and TRBJ1-1; 10 nucleotides align to TRBD1. V lost 4 bases and J lost 0; bases outside the gene matches: 14. Germline loops: CDR1 LGHNA, CDR2 YNFKEQ. CDR3 size: 19 residues. The CDR3 protein is CASSLGSALTGGMNTEAFF. The CDR3, as DNA: TGTGCCAGCAGCCTAGGGTCCGCTTTGACAGGGGGCATGAACACTGAAGCTTTCTTT.

The chain employs TRBV13 and TRBJ1-1; D gene unclear. V shed 2 bases and J shed 3 bases, with 10 bases lying between them. The CDR3 totals 14 residues. Germline V gene sequence: CDR1 PRHDT, CDR2 FYEKMQ (reference sequence). The CDR3 sequence is CASSLRGRYTEAFF. CDR3 sequence (DNA): TGTGCCAGCAGCTTACGGGGTAGGTACACTGAAGCTTTCTTT.

This clone has a single count. The rearrangement joins TRBV5-4 to TRBJ2-3, with TRBD2 as a possible D gene (5 bases). The CDR3 length is 14 residues. The ends were cut back, 2 bases at V and 3 bases at J, with 10 bases in the middle. Germline V gene data show CDR1 as SGHNT and CDR2 as YYREEE (reference sequence). CDR3 protein: CASSLGGRTDTQYF. CDR3 nucleotide sequence: TGTGCCAGCAGCTTAGGCGGGCGAACAGATACGCAGTATTTT.

The chain is built from TRBV5-4 and TRBJ2-3, with TRBD2 identical over 7 bases. This CDR3 is 15 amino acids long. The germline CDR1 and CDR2 sequences are SGHNT and YYREEE (reference sequence). V dropped 5 bases and J dropped 4; count of bases not matched to a gene: 10. Here the CDR3 reads CASRRGSGTPDTQYF. CDR3 nucleotides: TGTGCCAGCAGGCGGGGCAGCGGGACCCCAGATACGCAGTATTTT.

The chain has TRBV7-9 and TRBJ1-2, with a tentative D call TRBD1 (5 bases). The CDR3 covers 14 residues. CDR1 SEHNR and CDR2 FQNEAQ come from the germline V gene (reference sequence). V lost 5 bases, J lost 1 base, and 11 bases lay in between. The CDR3 spells CASSPTGFNYGYTF. The CDR3 region has the DNA TGTGCCAGCAGCCCCACAGGTTTTAACTATGGCTACACCTTC.

V is TRBV19 and J is TRBJ1-2; TRBD1 is a possible D gene (6 bases). The CDR3 length is 15 residues. Germline V gene lookup returns CDR1 LNHDA and CDR2 SQIVND (reference sequence). V shed 6 bases and J shed 4 bases, with 18 bases lying between them. The CDR3 sequence is CASRNPGEGPYGYTF. CDR3 sequence (DNA): TGTGCCAGTAGGAACCCAGGGGAAGGCCCCTATGGCTACACCTTC.

V usage is TRBV2 and J usage is TRBJ1-2, with a weak D call TRBD1 (5 bases). Trimming pared 4 bases from V and 8 bases from J, leaving 17 bases between. Germline V gene lookup returns CDR1 SNHLY and CDR2 FYNNEI. The CDR3 has 14 amino acids. CDR3 in amino acids: CASSVGAPGGGYTF. The CDR3 bases are TGTGCCAGCAGTGTTGGGGCTCCGGGTGGGGGCTACACCTTC.

This chain connects TRBV6-6 to TRBJ1-1, with D unclear. The CDR3 is 14 residues long. V was shortened by 0 bases and J by 1 base, with 6 bases between the two germline ends. CDR1 and CDR2 from the germline V gene are MNHNY and SVGAGI (reference sequence). The CDR3 sequence: CASSYSSPNTEAFF. The CDR3 bases are TGTGCCAGCAGTTACTCGAGCCCGAACACTGAAGCTTTCTTT.

The gene calls are TRBV11-2 and TRBJ1-2; D unresolved. The CDR3 is made up of 14 amino acids. V gave up 1 base and J gave up 1 base, with 7 bases separating them. CDR1 and CDR2 from the germline V gene are SGHAT and FQNNGV. CDR3 protein: CASSLVSINYGYTF. The CDR3, as DNA: TGTGCCAGCAGCTTAGTGTCCATTAACTATGGCTACACCTTC. Variable domain in full (rest from reference TRBV11-2 and TRBJ1-2): EAGVAQSPRYKIIEKRQSVAFWCNPISGHATLYWYQQILGQGPKLLIQFQNNGVVDDSQLPKDRFSAERLKGVDSTLKIQPAKLEDSAVYLCASSLVSINYGYTFGSGTRLTVV.

This sequence joins TRBV18 and TRBJ2-5; 7 nucleotides match TRBD2. There are 15 residues in the CDR3. The V gene end was trimmed by 6 bases and the J gene end by 2 bases; junction bases not matched to a gene: 9. Germline V gene data show CDR1 as KGHSH and CDR2 as LQKENI. CDR3 bases: TGTGCCAGCTCCCCTTGGGGGGGATCACAAGAGACCCAGTACTTC. Protein: CASSPWGGSQETQYF.

The chain carries TRBV28 and TRBJ2-3; TRBD2 might be the D (6 bases). The CDR3 contains 15 residues. The germline V and J ends were trimmed by 6 bases and 2 bases, with 15 bases remaining between them. Per germline, CDR1 MDHEN and CDR2 SYDVKM. The CDR3 here is CASRTSGGTTDTQYF. CDR3 bases: TGTGCCAGCAGAACTTCTGGGGGGACCACAGATACGCAGTATTTT.

The chain employs TRBV4-3 and TRBJ2-1; 8 bases line up with TRBD2. V gave up 0 bases and J gave up 7 bases; unmatched junction bases: 8. Germline CDR1 is LGHNA and CDR2 is YSLEER. The CDR3 runs 16 residues. In nucleotides, the CDR3 is TGCGCCAGCAGCCAAGACCGACTAGCGCTCGGGAATGAGCAGTTCTTC. This translates into CASSQDRLALGNEQFF.

A single count supports this clone. The chain employs TRBV5-4 and TRBJ2-3; 14 bases align to TRBD2. CDR1 is SGHNT, CDR2 YYREEE, per germline (reference sequence). There are 16 residues in the CDR3. The V and J ends lost 3 bases and 4 bases, in that order; junction bases with no gene match: 4. This chain's CDR3 is CASSSGLAGASDTQYF. The CDR3 DNA is TGTGCCAGCAGCTCGGGACTAGCGGGAGCGTCAGATACGCAGTATTTT. Full variable domain (rest looked up from reference TRBV5-4 and TRBJ2-3): ETGVTQSPTHLIKTRGQQVTLRCSSQSGHNTVSWYQQALGQGPQFIFQYYREEENGRGNFPPRFSGLQFPNYSSELNVNALELDDSALYLCASSSGLAGASDTQYFGPGTRLTVL.

The chain carries TRBV18 and TRBJ1-1, with 9 nucleotides matching TRBD1. The J segment lost 2 bases and the V segment lost 5 bases, leaving 3 bases of the junction unmatched. The CDR3 contains 14 residues. Per the germline V gene, CDR1 is KGHSH and CDR2 is LQKENI. CDR3 nucleotide sequence: TGTGCCAGCTCATTGGGACAGGGCAACACTGAAGCTTTCTTT. Translated: CASSLGQGNTEAFF. Supplemented by reference TRBV18 and TRBJ1-1, the full variable domain reads NAGVMQNPRHLVRRRGQEARLRCSPMKGHSHVYWYRQLPEEGLKFMVYLQKENIIDESGMPKERFSAEFPKEGPSILRIQQVVRGDSAAYFCASSLGQGNTEAFFGQGTRLTVV.

The chain carries TRBV10-3 and TRBJ2-1; TRBD2 matches 8 bases. After removal of 3 bases from V and 4 bases from J, the junction contained 11 bases not matched to a gene. The CDR3 sequence is 17 residues long. Germline CDR1 reads ENHRY; CDR2 reads SYGVKD. The CDR3 nucleotides read TGTGCCATCAGTGACAGCTTAACTAGCGGCGGGTACAATGAGCAGTTCTTC. This gives the protein CAISDSLTSGGYNEQFF.

This clone was observed once. This chain connects TRBV5-6 to TRBJ2-3, with 12 bases aligning to TRBD2. Trimming at V came to 1 base and at J to 4 bases, leaving 1 base not matched to a gene. The germline V gene has CDR1 SGHDT and CDR2 YYEEEE. This CDR3 comprises 15 residues. The CDR3: CASSLLAGGADTQYF. CDR3 coding DNA: TGTGCCAGCAGCTTGCTAGCGGGAGGGGCAGATACGCAGTATTTT. The full variable domain, rest sourced from reference TRBV5-6 and TRBJ2-3, is DAGVTQSPTHLIKTRGQQVTLRCSPKSGHDTVSWYQQALGQGPQFIFQYYEEEERQRGNFPDRFSGHQFPNYSSELNVNALLLGDSALYLCASSLLAGGADTQYFGPGTRLTVL.

As concerns this clone: Germline is not matched at one junction end, which may reflect a read error. The chain is built from TRBV29-1 and TRBJ2-7, with 10 bases matching TRBD2. This CDR3 is built from 13 residues. Germline V gene sequence: CDR1 SQVTM, CDR2 ANQGSEA. The CDR3 loop reads CSVEAGGVYEQYF. In DNA, the CDR3 is TGCAGCGTAGAAGCGGGAGGGGTCTACGAGCAGTACTTC.

V usage is TRBV6-1 and J usage is TRBJ1-1; D unclear. The CDR3 sequence is 15 residues long. Per the germline V gene, CDR1 is MNHNS and CDR2 is SASEGT. V was cut by 7 bases and J by 0 bases, with 15 bases left in between. The CDR3 sequence: CASTEVGEMNTEAFF. The CDR3 nucleotides are TGTGCCAGCACCGAGGTTGGGGAGATGAACACTGAAGCTTTCTTT.

The V and J genes are TRBV25-1 and TRBJ2-1; 10 nucleotides line up with TRBD1. J lost 1 base, V lost 1 base, and 1 base had no gene match. Germline CDR1 reads MGHDK; CDR2 reads SYGVNS. The CDR3 sequence is 16 residues long. The CDR3 spells CASSELGQGSYNEQFF. CDR3 DNA: TGTGCCAGCAGTGAATTGGGACAGGGGTCCTACAATGAGCAGTTCTTC.

V usage is TRBV11-2 and J usage is TRBJ1-2; no reliable D call. V was cut by 5 bases and J by 4 bases, with 17 bases left in between. The germline gives CDR1 SGHAT, CDR2 FQNNGV. This CDR3 region has 15 residues. CDR3 in amino acids: CASSPLPTQFYGYTF. CDR3 sequence (DNA): TGTGCCAGCAGCCCCCTACCGACTCAATTCTATGGCTACACCTTC. Complete variable domain (other parts from reference TRBV11-2 and TRBJ1-2): EAGVAQSPRYKIIEKRQSVAFWCNPISGHATLYWYQQILGQGPKLLIQFQNNGVVDDSQLPKDRFSAERLKGVDSTLKIQPAKLEDSAVYLCASSPLPTQFYGYTFGSGTRLTVV.